These 2 T cell receptor beta chains share one sample of origin, sequenced in a study of vaccination and CD4 T cells after COVID-19. Their antigens are not known. Sequencing of DNA taken from cultured CD4+ T cells relied on the Oncomine TCR Beta short-read assay. Using its own MiXCR run on the PCR reads, TCRdb lists one record per CDR3 protein. The table has 9,500 to 15,000 distinct CDR3 sequences, roughly 60% seen once; the top ten hold around 10%. The treatment: roughly ten-day PBMC culture with coronavirus spike peptide pools or control peptides (ViraFEST assay). Sequencing used CD4+ T cells from blood, cultured in vitro, obtained before SARS-CoV-2 vaccination. All receptors derive from a human donor who had recovered from COVID-19.

The sample holds one count of this clonotype. The chain recombines TRBV28 with TRBJ1-1; maybe TRBD1 (5 bases). This CDR3 spans 14 amino acids. Germline V gives CDR1 MDHEN, CDR2 SYDVKM. Trimming left V 7 bases short and J 3 bases short, with 15 bases between. CDR3 region: CASTAPNRHTEAFF. The CDR3 nucleotides read TGTGCCAGCACCGCCCCGAACAGGCACACTGAAGCTTTCTTT.

The chain joins TRBV24-1 to TRBJ2-3, with D perhaps being TRBD1 or TRBD2 (5 bases each). Trimming pared 3 bases from V and 6 bases from J, leaving 24 bases between. The CDR3 consists of 18 residues. The germline CDR1 and CDR2 sequences are KGHDR and SFDVKD. The CDR3: CATSDPDPRDGGWDTQYF. The CDR3 DNA reads as TGTGCCACCAGTGATCCCGACCCCCGGGACGGAGGATGGGATACGCAGTATTTT.